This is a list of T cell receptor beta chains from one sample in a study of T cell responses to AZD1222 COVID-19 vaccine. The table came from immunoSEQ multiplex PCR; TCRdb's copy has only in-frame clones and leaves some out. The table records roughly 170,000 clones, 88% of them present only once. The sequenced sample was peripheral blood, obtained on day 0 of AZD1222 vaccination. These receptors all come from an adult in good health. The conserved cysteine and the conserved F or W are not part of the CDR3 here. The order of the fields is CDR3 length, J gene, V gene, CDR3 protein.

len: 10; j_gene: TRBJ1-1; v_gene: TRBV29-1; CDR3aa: SASLRGSEAF
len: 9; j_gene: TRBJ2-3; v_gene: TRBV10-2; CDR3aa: ASSEGSTQY
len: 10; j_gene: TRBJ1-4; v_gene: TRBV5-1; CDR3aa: ASSSEGEKLF
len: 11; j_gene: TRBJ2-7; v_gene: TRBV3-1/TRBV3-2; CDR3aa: ASSQRGPYEQY
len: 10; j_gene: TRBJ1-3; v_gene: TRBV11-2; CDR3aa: ASSSSANTIY
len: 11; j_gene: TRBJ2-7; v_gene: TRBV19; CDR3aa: ASSMTGGDEQY
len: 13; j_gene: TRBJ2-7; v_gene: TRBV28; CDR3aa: ASSPLGSRVYEQY
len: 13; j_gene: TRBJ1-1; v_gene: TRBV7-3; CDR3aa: ASSLSSGGNTEAF
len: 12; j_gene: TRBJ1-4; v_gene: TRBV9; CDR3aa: ASSVEPTNEKLF
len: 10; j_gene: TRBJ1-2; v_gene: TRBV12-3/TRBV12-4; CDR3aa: ASSLFSQGYT
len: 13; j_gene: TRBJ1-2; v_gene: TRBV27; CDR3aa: ASSFSRNRNHGYT
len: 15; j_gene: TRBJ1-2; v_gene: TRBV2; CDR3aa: ASSEVIPGQDPYGYT
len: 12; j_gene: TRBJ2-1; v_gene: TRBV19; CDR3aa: ARTSTPRNNEQF
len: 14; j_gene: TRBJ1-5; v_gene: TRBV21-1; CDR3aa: ASSNLSRELDQPQH
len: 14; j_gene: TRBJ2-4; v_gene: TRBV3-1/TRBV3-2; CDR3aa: ASSPLRGLAKNIQY
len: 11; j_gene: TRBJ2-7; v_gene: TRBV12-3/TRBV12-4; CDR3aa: AIFGTGIFEQY
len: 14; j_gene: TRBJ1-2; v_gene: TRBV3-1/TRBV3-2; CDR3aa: ASSQGMAGRSHGYT
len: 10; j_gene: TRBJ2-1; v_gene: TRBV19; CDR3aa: ASSPGYNEQF
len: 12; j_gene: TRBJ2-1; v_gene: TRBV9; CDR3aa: ASSAYWTSNEQF
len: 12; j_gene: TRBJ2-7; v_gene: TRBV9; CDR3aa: ASSPAGQGYEQY
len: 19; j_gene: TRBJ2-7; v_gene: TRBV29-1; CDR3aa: SVEDPCKERGALNRNGEQY
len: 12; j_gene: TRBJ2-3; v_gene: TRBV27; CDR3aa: ASTLFAGADTQY
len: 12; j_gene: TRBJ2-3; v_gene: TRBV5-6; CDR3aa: ASSLGLGRDTQY
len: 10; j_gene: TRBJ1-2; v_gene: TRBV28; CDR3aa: ASSPGDYGYT
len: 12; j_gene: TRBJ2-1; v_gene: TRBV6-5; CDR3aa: ASSTWDALNEQF
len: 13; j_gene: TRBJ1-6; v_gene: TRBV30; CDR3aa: AWSVTGQGNSPLH
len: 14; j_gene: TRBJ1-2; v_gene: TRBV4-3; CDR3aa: ASSQGGGPANYGYT
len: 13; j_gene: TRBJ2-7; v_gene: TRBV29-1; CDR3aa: SVEWMGRGGYEQY
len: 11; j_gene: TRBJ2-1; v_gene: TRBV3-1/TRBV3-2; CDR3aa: ASSLFARTEQF
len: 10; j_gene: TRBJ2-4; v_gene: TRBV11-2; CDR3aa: ASSFFGPFAY
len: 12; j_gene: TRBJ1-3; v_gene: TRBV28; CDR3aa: ASSLTGTGNTIY
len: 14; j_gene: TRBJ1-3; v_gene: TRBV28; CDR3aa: ASSIFTGTAGNTIY
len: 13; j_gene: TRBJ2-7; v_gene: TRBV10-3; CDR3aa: AISQEAGGNYEQY
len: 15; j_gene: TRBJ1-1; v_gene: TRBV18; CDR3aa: ASSPPNSLSMNTEAF
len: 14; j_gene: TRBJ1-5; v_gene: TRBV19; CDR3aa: ASGIQQVYSNQPQH
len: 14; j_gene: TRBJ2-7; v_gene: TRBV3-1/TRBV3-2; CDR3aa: ASSPQWGVGAYEQY
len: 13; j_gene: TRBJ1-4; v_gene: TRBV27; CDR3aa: ASSKGAGEGEKLF
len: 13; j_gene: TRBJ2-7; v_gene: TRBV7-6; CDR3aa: ASSLKISEPYEQY
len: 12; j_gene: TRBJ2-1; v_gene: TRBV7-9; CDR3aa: ASSSTRGYNEQF
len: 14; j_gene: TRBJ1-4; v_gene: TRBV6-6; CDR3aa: ASSQLNRDYNEKLF
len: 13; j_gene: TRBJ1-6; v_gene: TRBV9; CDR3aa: ASSFGSSYNSPLH
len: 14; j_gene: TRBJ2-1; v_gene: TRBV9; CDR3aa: ASSAQFQSSYNEQF
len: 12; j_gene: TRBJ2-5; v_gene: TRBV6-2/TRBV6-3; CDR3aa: ASSVRDRVETQY
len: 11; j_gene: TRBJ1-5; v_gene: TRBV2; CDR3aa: ASNQGAGQPQH
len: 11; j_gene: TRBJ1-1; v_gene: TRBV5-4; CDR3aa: ASSLGSLTEAF
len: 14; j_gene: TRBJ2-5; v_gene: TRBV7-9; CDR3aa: ASSFTDRDAQETQY
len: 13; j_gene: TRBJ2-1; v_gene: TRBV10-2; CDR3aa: ASSDTRDSYNEQF
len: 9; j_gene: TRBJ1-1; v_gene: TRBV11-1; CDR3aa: ASSLGGEAF
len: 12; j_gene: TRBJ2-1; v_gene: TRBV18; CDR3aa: ASSGASDLKAQF
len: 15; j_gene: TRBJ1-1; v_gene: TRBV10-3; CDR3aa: AISGFPSGQGSTEAF
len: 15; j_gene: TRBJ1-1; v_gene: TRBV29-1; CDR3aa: SAQEGRGSLLNTEAF
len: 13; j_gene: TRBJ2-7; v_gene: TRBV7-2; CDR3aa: ASSLAGQGNYEQY
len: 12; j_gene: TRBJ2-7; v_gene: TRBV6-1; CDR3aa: ASSERDYAYEQY